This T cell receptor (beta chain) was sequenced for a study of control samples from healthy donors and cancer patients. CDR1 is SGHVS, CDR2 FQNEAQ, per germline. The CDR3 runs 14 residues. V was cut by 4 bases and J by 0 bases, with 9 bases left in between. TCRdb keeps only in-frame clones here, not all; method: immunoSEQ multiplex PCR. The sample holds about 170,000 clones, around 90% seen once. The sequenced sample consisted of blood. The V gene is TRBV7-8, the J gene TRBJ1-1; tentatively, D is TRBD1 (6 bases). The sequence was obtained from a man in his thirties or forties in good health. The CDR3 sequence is CASSSGAVNTEAFF. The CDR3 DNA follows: TGTGCCAGCAGCTCAGGGGCCGTGAACACTGAAGCTTTCTTT.